This note documents a single T cell receptor beta chain sequence. The antigen is undetermined. The data were taken from a study of CD8+ T cells in alopecia areata. Broader study findings: Relative to mice, TCR sharing across patients was less clear, a difference possibly HLA-related. Expanded CD8+ clones among the top 100, and scalp clonality, were significantly decreased by tofacitinib. The link between baseline CD8+ expansion and response remains uncertain with one nonresponder. Resident alphabeta T cells of normal skin are also sequenced in scalp samples.

Germline values: CDR1 MNHEY, CDR2 SVGAGI. V lost 4 bases and J lost 6; bases outside the gene matches: 4. This CDR3 comprises 13 residues. cDNA reverse transcribed from extracted RNA served as the sequencing template. The assay was immunoSEQ multiplex PCR, and TCRdb's table has in-frame clones only and misses some. The sample lists about 87,000 clones, over 70% occurring once. The treatment was: oral pan-JAK inhibitor, 5-10 mg twice daily. The sample was CD8+ T cells sorted from blood, taken at week 44, from a patient treated with tofacitinib. The V and J genes are TRBV6-5 and TRBJ2-7, with 9 nucleotides matching TRBD1. This clonotype was sampled from a human donor with alopecia areata. CDR3 nucleotides: TGTGCCAGCAGTTTGACAGGGGGTCGCGAGCAGTACTTC. Protein sequence: CASSLTGGREQYF.